A selection of T cell receptor beta chains follows, all from one sample in a study of tumor-infiltrating lymphocytes in localized non-small cell lung cancer. Sequenced by immunoSEQ multiplex PCR; TCRdb stores in-frame clones only, minus some. The sample includes approximately 3,100 clones, 65% of them seen just once. Sample: uninvolved lung tissue not adjacent to the tumor. These receptors were collected from a human donor with non-small cell lung cancer. CDR3s include the opening cysteine and the closing phenylalanine or tryptophan. The D gene is left open where the match is weak. A row's size may be missing; if present it is once, few, many or a size class.

j_gene,d_gene,v_gene,abundance,CDR3nt,CDR3aa
TRBJ2-7,TRBD2,TRBV11-2,.,TGTGCCAGCAGCTCTCGGCTCACCAGGGACTACTCTTCCTACGAGCAGTACTTC,CASSSRLTRDYSSYEQYF
TRBJ2-7,.,TRBV27,.,TGTGCCAGCAGACCCCGACAGAATGGCTACGAGCAGTACTTC,CASRPRQNGYEQYF
TRBJ1-5,.,TRBV6-6,.,TGTGCCAGCAGTTATACCCTCAATCAGCCCCAGCATTTT,CASSYTLNQPQHF
TRBJ2-3,TRBD2,TRBV28,.,TGTGCCAGCCGGACTGGCGGGAGGATAGCAGATACGCAGTATTTT,CASRTGGRIADTQYF
TRBJ1-4,TRBD1,TRBV7-9,.,TGTGCCAGCAGCTTACTAGGGGGCTTGACTAATGAAAAACTGTTTTTT,CASSLLGGLTNEKLFF
TRBJ1-2,.,TRBV7-2,medium-sized,TGTGCCAGCGGAGCTGGCTACACCTTC,CASGAGYTF
TRBJ2-7,TRBD1,TRBV5-1,.,TGCGCCAGCAGCTTGGGACAGGGTTTCAGGTACGAGCAGTACTTC,CASSLGQGFRYEQYF
TRBJ2-7,TRBD1,TRBV19,.,TGTGCCAGTAGTAGAGGGACAGGGAACGAGCAGTACTTC,CASSRGTGNEQYF
TRBJ2-6,.,TRBV5-4,.,TGTGCCAGCAGCTTGGTTCCCGGGGCCAACGTCCTGACTTTC,CASSLVPGANVLTF
TRBJ2-1,TRBD2,TRBV15,.,TGTGCCACCAGCCCCCAGGGGGGGAGACTAGCGGGTGGGGAGCAGTTCTTC,CATSPQGGRLAGGEQFF
TRBJ2-2,.,TRBV27,.,TGTGCCAGCAGTCCGCCCGACTCACCCACCGGGGAGCTGTTTTTT,CASSPPDSPTGELFF
TRBJ1-6,.,TRBV7-9,.,TGTGCCAGCAGCCCAGGGATTGGGTCTAGTAATTCACCCCTCCACTTT,CASSPGIGSSNSPLHF
TRBJ1-2,.,TRBV28,.,TGTGCCAGCAGTTTATACGTTGGGGACTATGGCTACACCTTC,CASSLYVGDYGYTF
TRBJ1-2,.,TRBV10-3,.,TGTGCCATCACCGCCGGGGAAACAGGGATCGATGGCTACACCTTC,CAITAGETGIDGYTF
TRBJ1-1,.,TRBV5-1,.,TGCGCCAGCAGCTTTAGGGGTACGAACACTGAAGCTTTCTTT,CASSFRGTNTEAFF
TRBJ2-3,.,TRBV6-5,.,TGTGCCAGCAGTCAGGGGGATACGCAGTATTTT,CASSQGDTQYF
TRBJ1-3,.,TRBV7-2,medium-sized,TGTGCCAGCAGCTTAGAGACAGGACGAAACACCATATATTTT,CASSLETGRNTIYF
TRBJ2-7,TRBD1,TRBV6-5,once,TGTGCCACTGCGTTTGCCGGGACAGGGGTCGAGCAGTACTTC,CATAFAGTGVEQYF
TRBJ1-5,.,TRBV19,.,TGTGCCACCAATCCGGGGCGCAATCAGCCCCAGCATTTT,CATNPGRNQPQHF
TRBJ2-3,.,TRBV5-5,large,TGTGCCAGCAGCTTGGCCTCGGGGCAGGGACGCACAGATACGCAGTATTTT,CASSLASGQGRTDTQYF
TRBJ2-3,.,TRBV5-6,.,TGTGCCAGCAGCTTGGGCTCACGGACAAAGTATTTT,CASSLGSRTKYF
TRBJ1-1,.,TRBV6-6,.,TGTGCCAGCAGTTACTCCGCAACAGCGAACACTGAAGCTTTCTTT,CASSYSATANTEAFF